The entry below gives a single T cell receptor beta chain sequence along with its context. Trimming removed 1 base at V and 7 bases at J, with 19 bases between. The CDR3 consists of 16 residues. From germline, CDR1 is SGHAT and CDR2 FQNNGV. The PCR used 60 Vbeta and 13 Jbeta primers. This table comes from immunoSEQ multiplex PCR, and its TCRdb copy is limited to in-frame clones, with some not included. The repertoire holds under 200,000 clones, with 65% to 90% as singletons. The data were obtained in a study of cytomegalovirus exposure and HLA in healthy donors. The gene calls are TRBV11-2 and TRBJ1-1; weak D call: TRBD1 (6 bases). The sample consisted of PBMCs. The clonotype comes from a woman aged 18-29 years in good health and CMV-seronegative. The CDR3 DNA follows: TGTGCCAGCAGCTTAGCCGGCTCCCTCAGGGGCAGTGAAGCTTTCTTT. Amino acid sequence: CASSLAGSLRGSEAFF.